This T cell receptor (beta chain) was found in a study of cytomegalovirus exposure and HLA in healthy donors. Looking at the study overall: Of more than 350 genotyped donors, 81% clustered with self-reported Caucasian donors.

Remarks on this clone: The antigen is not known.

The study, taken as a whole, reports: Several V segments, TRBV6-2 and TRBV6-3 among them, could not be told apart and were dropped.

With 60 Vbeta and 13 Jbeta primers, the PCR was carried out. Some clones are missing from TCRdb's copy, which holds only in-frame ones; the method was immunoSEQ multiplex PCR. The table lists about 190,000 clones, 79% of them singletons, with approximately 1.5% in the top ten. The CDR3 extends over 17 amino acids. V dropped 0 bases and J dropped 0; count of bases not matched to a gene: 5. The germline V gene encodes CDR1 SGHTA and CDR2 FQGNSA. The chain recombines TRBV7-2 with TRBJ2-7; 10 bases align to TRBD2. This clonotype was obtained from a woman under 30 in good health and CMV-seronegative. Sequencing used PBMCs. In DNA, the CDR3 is TGTGCCAGCAGCTTAGCGGCTAGCGGGAGACCCTCCTACGAGCAGTACTTC. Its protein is CASSLAASGRPSYEQYF.